This T cell receptor beta chain was identified in a study of shared clonotypes between healthy human individuals. A word on this clone: Its antigen is not known.

TCRdb's table, derived via immunoSEQ multiplex PCR, lists solely in-frame clones and lacks some. The sample holds 750,000 to 1,000,000 clones, about 92% seen once. Points from the study as a whole: Non-shared clonotypes displayed generation probabilities falling below those of clonotypes present in all four donors. Sequencing depth was predicted to influence how clonotypes are shared among donors.

The germline gives CDR1 LNHDA, CDR2 SQIVND (reference sequence). The trim removed 3 bases at V and 4 bases at J, leaving 2 bases unmatched. The CDR3 spans 13 residues. Selected positively for CCR7 and CD45RO-negative, naive CD8 cells excluded terminally differentiated effector memory CD45RA+ cells. The material sequenced was naive CD8+ T cells sorted from blood. This receptor was identified in a man younger than 45 in good health. The chain carries TRBV19 and TRBJ1-1, with 7 positions matching TRBD1. The DNA for the CDR3 is TGTGCCAGTAGTATGCAGGGGGTCACTGAAGCTTTCTTT. Translated: CASSMQGVTEAFF.